The T cell receptor beta chain described here comes from a study of blood T cell repertoires in COVID-19. Authors' analysis steps: For nucleated cells, counts were estimated from reference gene primer amplification. Clones were sequenced by immunoSEQ multiplex PCR, and TCRdb holds only the in-frame ones, with some missing. V, J and clone size derive from that table, while D and trimming were established from the DNA sequence. The sample shows 40,000 to 45,000 clones, 75% to 90% of them seen only once. The CDR3 covers 15 residues. Germline loops: CDR1 LGHDT, CDR2 YNNKEL (reference sequence). About this clone: The junction differs from germline at one of its ends, possibly a read error.

The sequencing input was peripheral blood. The receptor's source is a man aged 55 to 70 with active COVID-19. The chain joins TRBV3-1 (or the pseudogene TRBV3-2) to TRBJ2-3; TRBD2 aligns across 10 bases. The CDR3 DNA sequence: TGTGCCAGCAGACAAGCGGGAGGGGGTACAGATACGCAGTATTTT. Protein product: CASRQAGGGTDTQYF.